These T cell receptor beta chains were read from a single sample in a study of cytomegalovirus exposure and HLA in healthy donors. Sequencing was performed with immunoSEQ multiplex PCR; in TCRdb, only in-frame clones are kept and a portion is missing. Its table lists 100,000 to 150,000 clones. Input material: PBMCs. These receptor sequences come from a man aged 18 to 29 in good health and CMV-seronegative. CDR3s include the opening cysteine and the closing phenylalanine or tryptophan. A D gene is named only where the DNA matches it firmly.

d_gene: TRBD2
j_gene: TRBJ2-5
v_gene: TRBV27
CDR3nt: TGTGCCAGCAGTTTATCGGTTAGCGGGAAAGAGACCCAGTACTTC
CDR3aa: CASSLSVSGKETQYF

d_gene: TRBD1
j_gene: TRBJ2-7
v_gene: TRBV15
CDR3nt: TGTGCCACCAGCCCGACAGGGCCGTACGAGCAGTACTTC
CDR3aa: CATSPTGPYEQYF

d_gene: NA
j_gene: TRBJ1-5
v_gene: TRBV7-2
CDR3nt: TGTGCCAGCAGCTCAGACGGGACAACAATAGGTCAGCCCCAGCATTTT
CDR3aa: CASSSDGTTIGQPQHF

d_gene: TRBD1
j_gene: TRBJ2-7
v_gene: TRBV6-1
CDR3nt: TGTGCCAGCACCCTGGGACAGGGATCCTACGAGCAGTACTTC
CDR3aa: CASTLGQGSYEQYF

d_gene: NA
j_gene: TRBJ1-1
v_gene: TRBV4-1
CDR3nt: TGCGCCAGCCAATCTTTGGGGGAGGCTGAAGCTTTCTTT
CDR3aa: CASQSLGEAEAFF

d_gene: TRBD1
j_gene: TRBJ2-7
v_gene: TRBV5-1
CDR3nt: TGCGCCAGCAGCTTCCGGGACAGGGTTAACGAGCAGTACTTC
CDR3aa: CASSFRDRVNEQYF

d_gene: NA
j_gene: TRBJ1-5
v_gene: TRBV7-8
CDR3nt: TGTGCCAGCAGCTTAGCGCGGACTCCCGTTCGAAGACCCCAGCATTTT
CDR3aa: CASSLARTPVRRPQHF

d_gene: NA
j_gene: TRBJ1-1
v_gene: TRBV7-9
CDR3nt: TGTGCCAGCAGCTCCCCCAGCGACACTGAAGCTTTCTTT
CDR3aa: CASSSPSDTEAFF

d_gene: TRBD1
j_gene: TRBJ1-4
v_gene: TRBV5-1
CDR3nt: TGCGCCAGCAGACAAACAGGGGGCAATGAAAAACTGTTTTTT
CDR3aa: CASRQTGGNEKLFF

d_gene: TRBD2
j_gene: TRBJ2-2
v_gene: TRBV27
CDR3nt: TGTGCCACAGGGACTAGCGCCTTCACCGGGGAGCTGTTTTTT
CDR3aa: CATGTSAFTGELFF

d_gene: NA
j_gene: TRBJ2-1
v_gene: TRBV7-8
CDR3nt: TGTGCCAGCAGCTTAGGGACTCCTAGCTCCTACAATGAGCAGTTCTTC
CDR3aa: CASSLGTPSSYNEQFF

d_gene: TRBD2
j_gene: TRBJ2-5
v_gene: TRBV5-6
CDR3nt: TGTGCCAGCAGCAACCCTAAAGCCTTAGCGGGAGTACGGGGAGAGACCCAGTACTTC
CDR3aa: CASSNPKALAGVRGETQYF

d_gene: NA
j_gene: TRBJ1-5
v_gene: TRBV19
CDR3nt: TGTGCCAGTAGCGGGCGGGAGGCAAGCAATCAGCCCCAGCATTTT
CDR3aa: CASSGREASNQPQHF

d_gene: NA
j_gene: TRBJ2-7
v_gene: TRBV7-8
CDR3nt: TGTGCCAGCAGCTCGACTCGGGAGGAGCAGTACTTC
CDR3aa: CASSSTREEQYF

d_gene: NA
j_gene: TRBJ2-7
v_gene: TRBV5-1
CDR3nt: TGCGCCAGCAGTGGGAATGCCGGGAGCGAGCAGTACTTC
CDR3aa: CASSGNAGSEQYF

d_gene: TRBD1
j_gene: TRBJ1-2
v_gene: TRBV18
CDR3nt: TGTGCCAGCTCACCGGGACAGACGGATGGCTACACCTTC
CDR3aa: CASSPGQTDGYTF

d_gene: TRBD2
j_gene: TRBJ2-7
v_gene: TRBV19
CDR3nt: TGTGCCAGTAGCGGAGGGGGACTAGCGGGAGTTGGCAACGAGCAGTACTTC
CDR3aa: CASSGGGLAGVGNEQYF

d_gene: TRBD2
j_gene: TRBJ2-1
v_gene: TRBV18
CDR3nt: TGTGCCAGCTCACCACCGGTGATTAGCGGGAGATTCAATGAGCAGTTCTTC
CDR3aa: CASSPPVISGRFNEQFF

d_gene: NA
j_gene: TRBJ1-5
v_gene: TRBV4-2
CDR3nt: TGTGCCAGCAGCCAAGAAGGGTCGGGTTGGCAGGGCAGCAATCAGCCCCAGCATTTT
CDR3aa: CASSQEGSGWQGSNQPQHF

d_gene: NA
j_gene: TRBJ2-1
v_gene: TRBV7-6
CDR3nt: TGTGCCAGCAGCTCGCCCCCGGGGGGCCTCAATGAGCAGTTCTTC
CDR3aa: CASSSPPGGLNEQFF

d_gene: TRBD2
j_gene: TRBJ2-1
v_gene: TRBV6-1
CDR3nt: TGTGCCAGCAGTGAAGGGGGGGGCTCCTACAATGAGCAGTTCTTC
CDR3aa: CASSEGGGSYNEQFF

d_gene: TRBD2
j_gene: TRBJ2-5
v_gene: TRBV7-9
CDR3nt: TGTGCCAGCAGCTTCGGACTAGCGGGATTAGAGACCCAGTACTTC
CDR3aa: CASSFGLAGLETQYF

d_gene: NA
j_gene: TRBJ2-7
v_gene: TRBV10-3
CDR3nt: TGTGCCATCAGTGTCTTCGACAGGACCTTATCCTACGAGCAGTACTTC
CDR3aa: CAISVFDRTLSYEQYF

d_gene: NA
j_gene: TRBJ1-2
v_gene: TRBV11-2
CDR3nt: TGTGCCAGCAGCTTAGGACTAGCGTCTGGGACGGGCTATGGCTACACCTTC
CDR3aa: CASSLGLASGTGYGYTF

d_gene: NA
j_gene: TRBJ2-1
v_gene: TRBV5-1
CDR3nt: TGCGCCAGCAGCTTGTTGGGGGCAGGGGCCTACAATGAGCAGTTCTTC
CDR3aa: CASSLLGAGAYNEQFF

d_gene: TRBD1
j_gene: TRBJ1-5
v_gene: TRBV25-1
CDR3nt: TGTGCCAGCAGTCAAGGGGGCGGTCAGCCCCAGCATTTT
CDR3aa: CASSQGGGQPQHF

d_gene: NA
j_gene: TRBJ1-5
v_gene: TRBV5-1
CDR3nt: TGCGCCAGCAGCGCAGGGTTGGGCAATCAGCCCCAGCATTTT
CDR3aa: CASSAGLGNQPQHF

d_gene: TRBD1
j_gene: TRBJ2-1
v_gene: TRBV19
CDR3nt: TGTGCCAGTAGTCCCACCGGGACAGGGTTCAATGAGCAGTTCTTC
CDR3aa: CASSPTGTGFNEQFF

d_gene: NA
j_gene: TRBJ2-4
v_gene: TRBV6-6
CDR3nt: TGTGCCAGCAGTACACTACTAGAGAACATTCAGTACTTC
CDR3aa: CASSTLLENIQYF

d_gene: NA
j_gene: TRBJ1-1
v_gene: TRBV7-9
CDR3nt: TGTGCCAGCAGCCCGAGACAGACCCTGAACACTGAAGCTTTCTTT
CDR3aa: CASSPRQTLNTEAFF

d_gene: TRBD1
j_gene: TRBJ1-2
v_gene: TRBV12-5
CDR3nt: TGTGCTAGCCACGGGACAGGCAACTATGGCTACACCTTC
CDR3aa: CASHGTGNYGYTF

d_gene: NA
j_gene: TRBJ1-1
v_gene: TRBV19
CDR3nt: TGTGCCAGTAGTGGAAAAATCCGGGTTCTGAACACTGAAGCTTTCTTT
CDR3aa: CASSGKIRVLNTEAFF

d_gene: NA
j_gene: TRBJ1-2
v_gene: TRBV5-1
CDR3nt: TGCGCCAGCAGCTTGGTGGGGGGTGGTAACTATGGCTACACCTTC
CDR3aa: CASSLVGGGNYGYTF

d_gene: NA
j_gene: TRBJ1-1
v_gene: TRBV5-1
CDR3nt: TGCGCCAGCAGCCTGGATTGGGCCACTGAAGCTTTCTTT
CDR3aa: CASSLDWATEAFF

d_gene: TRBD2
j_gene: TRBJ2-1
v_gene: TRBV6-5
CDR3nt: TGTGCCAGCAGACTAGCGGGAGGAACCAATGAGCAGTTCTTC
CDR3aa: CASRLAGGTNEQFF

d_gene: TRBD1
j_gene: TRBJ1-2
v_gene: TRBV19
CDR3nt: TGTGCCAGTAGTATAGTAGAGGGGGCGTTCGCCCGTAGAGGCTACACCTTC
CDR3aa: CASSIVEGAFARRGYTF

d_gene: TRBD1
j_gene: TRBJ2-2
v_gene: TRBV9
CDR3nt: TGTGCCAGCAGCGAAAGGACAGGGAGGACCGGGGAGCTGTTTTTT
CDR3aa: CASSERTGRTGELFF

d_gene: NA
j_gene: TRBJ1-6
v_gene: TRBV15
CDR3nt: TGTGCCACCAGCAGAGGAGAGTCGTATTCACCCCTCCACTTT
CDR3aa: CATSRGESYSPLHF

d_gene: TRBD1
j_gene: TRBJ1-1
v_gene: TRBV11-3
CDR3nt: TGTGCCAGCAGCTTAAACAGGGGGACTGAAGCTTTCTTT
CDR3aa: CASSLNRGTEAFF

d_gene: NA
j_gene: TRBJ2-7
v_gene: TRBV6-1
CDR3nt: TGTGCCAGCTCTAGGCTAGGCCCTTTGGACGAGCAGTACTTC
CDR3aa: CASSRLGPLDEQYF

d_gene: NA
j_gene: TRBJ2-1
v_gene: TRBV6-1
CDR3nt: TGTGCCAGCAGTGAAGCACTTTACAATGAGCAGTTCTTC
CDR3aa: CASSEALYNEQFF

d_gene: NA
j_gene: TRBJ1-5
v_gene: TRBV7-9
CDR3nt: TGTGCCAGCGCCGCCGTAGGAGGCAATCAGCCCCAGCATTTT
CDR3aa: CASAAVGGNQPQHF

d_gene: TRBD2
j_gene: TRBJ2-7
v_gene: TRBV6-5
CDR3nt: TGTGCCAGCAGGAGCGGGGCCCCCCACGAGCAGTACTTC
CDR3aa: CASRSGAPHEQYF

d_gene: NA
j_gene: TRBJ2-5
v_gene: TRBV5-1
CDR3nt: TGCGCCAGCAGCTCCCCGGCTAGCTGGGAGACCCAGTACTTC
CDR3aa: CASSSPASWETQYF

d_gene: NA
j_gene: TRBJ1-1
v_gene: TRBV5-1
CDR3nt: TGCGCCAGCAAAGAACAGGGCGCTGAAGCTTTCTTT
CDR3aa: CASKEQGAEAFF

d_gene: TRBD2
j_gene: TRBJ2-2
v_gene: TRBV6-5
CDR3nt: TGTGCCAGCAGTTACGGGAGCGGGACCCCGGGCGGGGAGCTGTTTTTT
CDR3aa: CASSYGSGTPGGELFF

d_gene: NA
j_gene: TRBJ1-4
v_gene: TRBV10-2
CDR3nt: TGCGCCAGCAGTGACTTTAATGAAAAACTGTTTTTT
CDR3aa: CASSDFNEKLFF

d_gene: TRBD2
j_gene: TRBJ2-3
v_gene: TRBV5-1
CDR3nt: TGCGCCAGCAGCTTGAATGGACTAGCGGGACAGTTTAGAACAGATACGCAGTATTTT
CDR3aa: CASSLNGLAGQFRTDTQYF

d_gene: NA
j_gene: TRBJ2-1
v_gene: TRBV10-3
CDR3nt: TGTGCCATCAGTGTTGGCCAGGGTAATGAGCAGTTCTTC
CDR3aa: CAISVGQGNEQFF

d_gene: NA
j_gene: TRBJ1-2
v_gene: TRBV12-1
CDR3nt: TGTGCCAGCAACCCGACAGGGAACTATGGCTACACCTTC
CDR3aa: CASNPTGNYGYTF

d_gene: NA
j_gene: TRBJ1-2
v_gene: TRBV19
CDR3nt: TGTGCCAGTAGTATAGATCCTTCACGGACTGACTATGGCTACACCTTC
CDR3aa: CASSIDPSRTDYGYTF

d_gene: NA
j_gene: TRBJ1-1
v_gene: TRBV30
CDR3nt: TGTGCCTGGAGCGCGAACCCGGGAGTGAACACTGAAGCTTTCTTT
CDR3aa: CAWSANPGVNTEAFF

d_gene: NA
j_gene: TRBJ2-6
v_gene: TRBV30
CDR3nt: TGTGCCTGGAGTGAAACCCGAATCGGTGGGGCCAACGTCCTGACTTTC
CDR3aa: CAWSETRIGGANVLTF

d_gene: TRBD2
j_gene: TRBJ2-3
v_gene: TRBV5-1
CDR3nt: TGCGCCAGCAGCTCGCTACGAACTAGCGGGAGCACAGATACGCAGTATTTT
CDR3aa: CASSSLRTSGSTDTQYF

d_gene: NA
j_gene: TRBJ1-5
v_gene: TRBV7-2
CDR3nt: TGTGCCAGCAGCTTAGCGGGGGGAAGCAATCAGCCCCAGCATTTT
CDR3aa: CASSLAGGSNQPQHF

d_gene: NA
j_gene: TRBJ1-5
v_gene: TRBV19
CDR3nt: TGTGCCAGTAGTTCCGGTCGGAGGACGGTCGGGGAACCCCAGCCCCAGCATTTT
CDR3aa: CASSSGRRTVGEPQPQHF

d_gene: TRBD1
j_gene: TRBJ1-6
v_gene: TRBV30
CDR3nt: TGTGCCTGGGGACAGGGCTTTAATTCACCCCTCCACTTT
CDR3aa: CAWGQGFNSPLHF